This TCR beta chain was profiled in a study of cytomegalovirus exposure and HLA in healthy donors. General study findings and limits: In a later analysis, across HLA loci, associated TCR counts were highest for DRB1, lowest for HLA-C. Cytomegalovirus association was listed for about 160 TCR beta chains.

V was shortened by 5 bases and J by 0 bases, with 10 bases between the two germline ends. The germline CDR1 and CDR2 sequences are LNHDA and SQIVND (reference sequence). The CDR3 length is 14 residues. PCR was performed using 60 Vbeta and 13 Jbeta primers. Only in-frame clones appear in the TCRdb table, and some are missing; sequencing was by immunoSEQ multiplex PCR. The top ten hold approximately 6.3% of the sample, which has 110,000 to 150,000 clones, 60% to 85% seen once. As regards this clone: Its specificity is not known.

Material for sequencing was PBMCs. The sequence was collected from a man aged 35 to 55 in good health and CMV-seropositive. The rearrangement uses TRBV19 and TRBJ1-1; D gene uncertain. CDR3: CASSYRGVNTEAFF. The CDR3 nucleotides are TGTGCCAGTAGTTACCGGGGAGTGAACACTGAAGCTTTCTTT.